The 30 T cell receptor beta chains below all came from one sample that was sequenced in a study of Graves' ophthalmopathy and Graves' hyperthyroidism (dated by TCRdb to the late 2010s). Sequencing used an Illumina HiSeq 2000. TCR beta CDR3 regions were amplified from RNA transcripts for repertoire sequencing. The first round of RT-PCR was done with HTBI primers and the Qiagen OneStep RT-PCR kit, and was followed by a second round of multiplex PCR, then size selection and purification. TCRdb reprocessing: public reads trimmed at Q25 with fastp, clones called with MiXCR, in-frame beta chains kept. Rows are combined by CDR3 protein, so each entry shows the most common genes and DNA. This sample comprises hundreds of thousands of distinct CDR3 sequences, approximately 40% of them detected only once. Less than 55% of the sample rests with the top ten. What was sequenced was peripheral blood. The source is an adult man with Graves' ophthalmopathy.

This clonotype has a handful of counts. The chain is built from TRBV19 and TRBJ1-5; D remains unclear. Trimming pared 3 bases from V and 6 bases from J, leaving 9 bases between. The CDR3 loop spans 13 amino acids. CDR1 is LNHDA and CDR2 is SQIVND in the germline V gene (reference sequence). CDR3 nucleotide sequence: TGTGCCAGTAGTATGTACCAGATTCAGCCCCAGCATTTT. Protein product: CASSMYQIQPQHF.

This clonotype was counted ten times or more. CDR3 loop: CATSRGTSGGETQYF. Written as DNA, the CDR3 is TGTGCCACCAGTCGGGGTACTAGCGGGGGAGAGACCCAGTACTTC. This chain connects TRBV24-1 to TRBJ2-5, with 11 positions matching TRBD2. V lost 6 bases and J lost 4; bases outside the gene matches: 6. The CDR3 consists of 15 residues. Germline CDR1 is KGHDR and CDR2 is SFDVKD.

The chain recombines TRBV10-3 with TRBJ1-2; D uncertain. In germline, CDR1 is ENHRY, CDR2 SYGVKD. This CDR3 is built from 14 residues. V gave up 2 bases and J gave up 2 bases, with 9 bases separating them. DNA for the CDR3: TGTGCCATCAGTGAGGAGGATATCAACTATGGCTACACCTTC. Its translation is CAISEEDINYGYTF.

The genes are TRBV7-2 and TRBJ2-7; TRBD2 is a possible D gene (8 bases). CDR1 is SGHTA, CDR2 FQGNSA, per germline. This CDR3 spans 14 amino acids. V lost 5 bases, J lost 9 bases, and 20 bases lay in between. The CDR3 reads CASSPGRGLDGQYF. The CDR3 DNA reads TGTGCCAGCAGCCCCGGGAGGGGGCTCGACGGGCAGTACTTC.

This clonotype was recorded at least ten times. CDR3 in DNA: TGTGCCAGCAGCTCCATGCAGGGGGCAAACACTGAAGCTTTCTTT. Translated, it gives CASSSMQGANTEAFF. The chain links TRBV7-9 to TRBJ1-1; 8 positions agree with TRBD1. The CDR3 length is 15 residues. Germline V gene lookup returns CDR1 SEHNR and CDR2 FQNEAQ (reference sequence). With 4 bases clipped from V and 2 bases from J, the junction kept 6 bases outside the gene matches. Combining the CDR3 with reference TRBV7-9 and TRBJ1-1 gives the whole variable domain DTGVSQNPRHKITKRGQNVTFRCDPISEHNRLYWYRQTLGQGPEFLTYFQNEAQLEKSRLLSDRFSAERPKGSFSTLEIQRTEQGDSAMYLCASSSMQGANTEAFFGQGTRLTVV.

The table lists this clonotype with a few counts. The chain has TRBV29-1 and TRBJ2-5; D is perhaps TRBD1 (5 bases). The CDR3 loop spans 15 amino acids. The V end was cut by 2 bases, the J end by 2 bases, with 15 bases between. Germline values: CDR1 SQVTM, CDR2 ANQGSEA. The CDR3 region has the DNA TGCAGCGTTGAAAACCCTGCCAGGGATCAAGAGACCCAGTACTTC. Its translation: CSVENPARDQETQYF.

This clonotype has ten or more counts. CDR3 sequence reads: CASSFHPTGANVLTF. CDR3 coding DNA: TGTGCCAGCAGTTTCCACCCCACTGGGGCCAACGTCCTGACTTTC. The rearrangement links TRBV5-4 to TRBJ2-6; D gene ambiguous. V gave up 5 bases and J gave up 2 bases, with 11 bases separating them. Germline CDR1 SGHNT, CDR2 YYREEE (reference sequence). The CDR3 consists of 15 residues.

This clonotype was observed at least ten times. This chain joins TRBV2 and TRBJ1-1; D ambiguous. The germline V and J ends were trimmed by 0 bases and 7 bases, with 9 bases remaining between them. The germline V gene has CDR1 SNHLY and CDR2 FYNNEI. The CDR3 spans 13 residues. The CDR3 bases are TGTGCCAGCAGTGAAGCGCCCCCGGGTGAAGCTTTCTTT. This codes for CASSEAPPGEAFF.

This clonotype appeared many times. This chain connects TRBV6-4 to TRBJ1-1; 7 bases agree with TRBD1. The J segment lost 7 bases and the V segment lost 4 bases, leaving 9 bases of the junction unmatched. The CDR3 loop spans 14 amino acids. Germline CDR1 and CDR2: MRHNA and SNTAGT. The CDR3, as DNA: TGTGCCAGCAGTGCCTCCCGGGACAGCGGTGAAGCTTTCTTT. Encoded protein: CASSASRDSGEAFF.

As concerns this clonotype: The germline gene is not matched at one end of the junction; a read error may be the cause. The CDR3 loop is CSSLGGPNAEAFF. CDR3 nucleotide sequence: TGCAGCAGTTTAGGAGGGCCGAACGCTGAAGCTTTCTTT. The chain links TRBV29-1 to TRBJ1-1, with D unclear. The CDR3 is 13 amino acids. The V gene's germline CDR1 is SQVTM and CDR2 ANQGSEA.

Only a few counts were recorded for this clonotype. For the CDR3, the DNA is TGTGCCAGTAGTATAAGCGGGAGCGGCGAGCAGTACTTC. Its protein is CASSISGSGEQYF. This chain links TRBV19 with TRBJ2-7; TRBD2 matches 8 bases. CDR3 size: 13 residues. Germline V lookup: CDR1 LNHDA, CDR2 SQIVND (reference sequence). Losses at the gene ends were 2 bases for V and 6 bases for J; bases not matched to a gene: 3.

The chain joins TRBV9 to TRBJ2-5; TRBD2 might be the D (6 bases). Germline V lookup: CDR1 SGDLS, CDR2 YYNGEE. Trimming pared 4 bases from V and 6 bases from J, leaving 13 bases between. The CDR3 contains 13 residues. The CDR3, as DNA: TGTGCCAGCAGCTTCGGACGGGGGAAGACCCAGTACTTC. It encodes CASSFGRGKTQYF.

V usage is TRBV20-1 and J usage is TRBJ2-2, with no clear D. Germline-derived CDR1 and CDR2 are DFQATT and SNEGSKA (reference sequence). This CDR3 region has 11 residues. V was pared by 0 bases and J by 7 bases, with 3 bases between. The CDR3 DNA is TGCAGTGCTAGAGACCACGGGGAGCTGTTTTTT. Translation gives CSARDHGELFF.

This clonotype was seen more than once but under ten times. The chain is built from TRBV5-6 and TRBJ1-1; no firm D call. V was clipped by 0 bases and J by 5 bases, with 17 bases between them. CDR3 length: 16 amino acids. CDR1 and CDR2 from the germline V gene are SGHDT and YYEEEE. CDR3 sequence reads: CASSLVNPAGGTEAFF. Written as DNA, the CDR3 is TGTGCCAGCAGCTTGGTCAACCCCGCCGGAGGAACTGAAGCTTTCTTT.

Many counts were recorded for this clonotype. This sequence joins TRBV12-3 or TRBV12-4 and TRBJ1-1; TRBD1 matches at 10 bases. The CDR3 has 15 residues. V trimming: 6 bases; J trimming: 3 bases; junction bases outside the gene matches: 7. CDR3 loop: CASRLGTGVDTEAFF. In DNA, the CDR3 is TGTGCCAGCAGACTCGGGACAGGGGTGGACACTGAAGCTTTCTTT.

This chain uses TRBV28 with TRBJ1-6; TRBD1 matches at 9 bases. V trimming: 5 bases; J trimming: 7 bases; junction bases outside the gene matches: 6. In germline, CDR1 is MDHEN, CDR2 SYDVKM. The CDR3 is 15 residues long. The CDR3 loop reads CASSGWTGENSPLHF. CDR3 coding DNA: TGTGCCAGCAGTGGATGGACAGGGGAGAATTCACCCCTCCACTTT.

This clonotype has ten or more counts. The J gene is TRBJ2-6, the V gene TRBV7-8; TRBD2 agrees at 7 bases. The CDR3 is 14 residues long. The germline CDR1 and CDR2 sequences are SGHVS and FQNEAQ. The V segment lost 7 bases and the J segment 2 bases; nucleotides outside the gene matches: 2. In DNA, the CDR3 is TGTGCCAGCATCCTAGCGGCTGGGGCCAACGTCCTGACTTTC. Translating gives CASILAAGANVLTF.

This clonotype has a count of ten or more. This chain connects TRBV7-9 to TRBJ2-5, with 12 bases lining up with TRBD2. Trimming cost V 7 bases and J 3 bases; bases outside gene matches: 3. Germline-derived CDR1 and CDR2 are SEHNR and FQNEAQ (reference sequence). The CDR3 extends over 14 amino acids. The CDR3 here is CASTRTSGEETQYF. CDR3 coding DNA: TGTGCCAGCACCAGGACTAGCGGGGAAGAGACCCAGTACTTC.

The chain combines TRBV4-3 with TRBJ2-7; 7 bases align to TRBD1. V trimming: 0 bases; J trimming: 4 bases; junction bases outside the gene matches: 3. This CDR3 is built from 14 residues. Germline-derived CDR1 and CDR2 are LGHNA and YSLEER. The CDR3 spells CASSQDRTGYEQYF. The CDR3 DNA reads as TGCGCCAGCAGCCAAGATCGGACAGGTTACGAGCAGTACTTC.

This rearrangement joins TRBV2 to TRBJ1-5, with TRBD2 matching over 9 bases. The J call may be in error: the DNA end matches TRBJ2-3 better. Germline CDR1 reads SNHLY; CDR2 reads FYNNEI. The CDR3 has 16 residues. The CDR3 DNA reads TGTGCCAGCAGTGAAAACGAGCGGGGGGGCACAGATACGCAGTATTTT. Encoded protein: CASSENERGGTDTQYF.

The chain is built from TRBV25-1 and TRBJ1-6, with a tentative D call TRBD1 (5 bases). Trimming took off 3 bases at V and 8 bases at J, with 14 bases between the two ends. This CDR3 comprises 15 residues. CDR1 and CDR2 from the germline V gene are MGHDK and SYGVNS. Here the CDR3 DNA reads TGTGCCAGCAGTGAGGCAGGGCGAACGGATTCACCCCTCCACTTT. Amino acid sequence: CASSEAGRTDSPLHF.

The rearrangement links TRBV7-9 to TRBJ2-7; 9 nucleotides agree with TRBD1. This CDR3 has 16 amino acids. Germline CDR1 and CDR2: SEHNR and FQNEAQ (reference sequence). Trimming took 5 bases from V and 3 from J; bases not matched to a gene: 11. This chain's CDR3 is CASSLTKGQGNYEQYF. The CDR3, as DNA: TGTGCCAGCAGCCTCACGAAGGGACAGGGTAACTACGAGCAGTACTTC. The full variable domain, in which reference TRBV7-9 and TRBJ2-7 provide the parts outside the CDR3, is DTGVSQNPRHKITKRGQNVTFRCDPISEHNRLYWYRQTLGQGPEFLTYFQNEAQLEKSRLLSDRFSAERPKGSFSTLEIQRTEQGDSAMYLCASSLTKGQGNYEQYFGPGTRLTVT.

The table lists this clonotype with a few counts. The rearrangement links TRBV7-9 to TRBJ1-4; D gene uncertain. With 4 bases removed from V and 0 bases from J, the gap between germline ends came to 12 bases. This CDR3 has 16 amino acids. Germline loops: CDR1 SEHNR, CDR2 FQNEAQ (reference sequence). This CDR3 is CASSSRRLATNEKLFF. The CDR3 nucleotides are TGTGCCAGCAGCTCCCGTCGGCTTGCAACTAATGAAAAACTGTTTTTT. Drawing the rest from reference TRBV7-9 and TRBJ1-4, the complete variable domain is DTGVSQNPRHKITKRGQNVTFRCDPISEHNRLYWYRQTLGQGPEFLTYFQNEAQLEKSRLLSDRFSAERPKGSFSTLEIQRTEQGDSAMYLCASSSRRLATNEKLFFGSGTQLSVL.

This clonotype was counted many times. V and J are TRBV11-2 and TRBJ1-6; D is unresolved. The germline V gene has CDR1 SGHAT and CDR2 FQNNGV. The CDR3 runs to 15 residues. V was cut by 1 base and J by 10 bases, with 14 bases left in between. This chain's CDR3 is CASSLAGGLPSPLHF. The CDR3 DNA reads as TGTGCCAGCAGCTTAGCTGGAGGCCTCCCGTCACCCCTCCACTTT. Based on the CDR3 plus reference TRBV11-2 and TRBJ1-6, the full variable domain is EAGVAQSPRYKIIEKRQSVAFWCNPISGHATLYWYQQILGQGPKLLIQFQNNGVVDDSQLPKDRFSAERLKGVDSTLKIQPAKLEDSAVYLCASSLAGGLPSPLHFGNGTRLTVT.

This clonotype was counted a few times. A much larger clone lies one base from this, so it may be a read error. The J gene is TRBJ2-7, the V gene TRBV2; unclear D gene. The CDR3 has 11 residues. Germline V lookup: CDR1 SNHLY, CDR2 FYNNEI. Trimming pared 4 bases from V and 3 bases from J, leaving 4 bases between. The CDR3 region is CASSALYEQYF. The CDR3 nucleotides are TGTGCCAGCAGTGCACTCTACGAGCAGTACTTC.

The chain links TRBV29-1 to TRBJ1-2; no definite D call. Trimming removed 4 bases from V and 1 base from J, with 4 bases in between. This CDR3 comprises 11 residues. CDR1 and CDR2 (germline): SQVTM, ANQGSEA. The CDR3 spells CSVGRNYGYTF. The DNA for the CDR3 is TGCAGCGTTGGCCGTAACTATGGCTACACCTTC.

The rearrangement uses TRBV2 and TRBJ2-3, with 10 bases identical to TRBD2. CDR3 length: 16 amino acids. V was clipped by 2 bases and J by 0 bases; unmatched bases: 2. The V gene's germline CDR1 is SNHLY and CDR2 FYNNEI. The CDR3 nucleotides are TGTGCCAGCAGTGAACTAGCGGGGGCTAGCACAGATACGCAGTATTTT. It encodes CASSELAGASTDTQYF.

Regarding this clonotype: One end of the junction varies from germline; a read error may be responsible. The chain has TRBV7-9 and TRBJ1-6; no clear D. CDR1 and CDR2 (germline): SEHNR, FQNEAQ (reference sequence). The CDR3 is made up of 15 amino acids. The CDR3 coding sequence is TGCGCCAGCAGCCCGGAAAGTTTGTATAATTCACCCCTCCACTTT. Translating gives CASSPESLYNSPLHF.

The table lists this clonotype with a few counts. V is TRBV9 and J is TRBJ2-7; no clear D gene. CDR3 length: 16 amino acids. Germline values: CDR1 SGDLS, CDR2 YYNGEE. V dropped 0 bases and J dropped 0 bases, with 13 bases sitting between them. The CDR3 bases are TGTGCCAGCAGCGTAGGGTATTCTCGTATCTCCTACGAGCAGTACTTC. Translating it yields CASSVGYSRISYEQYF.

This clonotype was counted ten times or more. V is TRBV4-2 and J is TRBJ2-5; tentative D call: TRBD2 (5 bases). The CDR3 totals 15 residues. Germline V CDR1 and CDR2: LGHNA, YNFKEQ. V was shortened by 4 bases and J by 0 bases, with 12 bases between the two germline ends. The CDR3 nucleotides read TGTGCCAGCAGCCCAGTTTACGGGAACCAAGAGACCCAGTACTTC. It codes for CASSPVYGNQETQYF.